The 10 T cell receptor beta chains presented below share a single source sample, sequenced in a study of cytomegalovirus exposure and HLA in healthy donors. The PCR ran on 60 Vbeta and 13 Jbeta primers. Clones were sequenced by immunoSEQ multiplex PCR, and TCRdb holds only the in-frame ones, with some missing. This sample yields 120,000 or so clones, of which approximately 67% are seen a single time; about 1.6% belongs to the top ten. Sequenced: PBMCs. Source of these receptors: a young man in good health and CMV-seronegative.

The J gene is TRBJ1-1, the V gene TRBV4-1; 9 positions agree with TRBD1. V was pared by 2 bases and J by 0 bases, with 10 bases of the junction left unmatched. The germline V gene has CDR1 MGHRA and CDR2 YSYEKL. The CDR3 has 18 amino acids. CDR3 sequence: CASSQPTGTGTMNTEAFF. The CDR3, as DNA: TGCGCCAGCAGCCAACCTACCGGGACAGGGACTATGAACACTGAAGCTTTCTTT.

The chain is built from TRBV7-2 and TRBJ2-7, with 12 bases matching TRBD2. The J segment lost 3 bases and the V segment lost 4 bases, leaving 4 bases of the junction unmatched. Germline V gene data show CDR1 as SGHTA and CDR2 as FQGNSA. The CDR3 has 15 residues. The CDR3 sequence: CASSWGLAGIYEQYF. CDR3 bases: TGTGCCAGCAGCTGGGGACTAGCGGGTATCTACGAGCAGTACTTC.

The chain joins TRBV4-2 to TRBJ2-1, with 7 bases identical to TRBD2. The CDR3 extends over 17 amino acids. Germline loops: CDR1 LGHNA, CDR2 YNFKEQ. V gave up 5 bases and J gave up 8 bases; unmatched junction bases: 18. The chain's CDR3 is CASSSPGPSGITHEQFF. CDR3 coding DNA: TGTGCCAGCAGCTCCCCCGGGCCCAGCGGGATTACCCATGAGCAGTTCTTC.

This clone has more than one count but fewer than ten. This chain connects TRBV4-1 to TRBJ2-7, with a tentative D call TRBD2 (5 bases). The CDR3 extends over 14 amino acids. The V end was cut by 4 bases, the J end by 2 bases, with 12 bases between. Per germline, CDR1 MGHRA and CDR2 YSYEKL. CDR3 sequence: CASSLAFVPYEQYF. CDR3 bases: TGCGCCAGCAGCCTAGCGTTCGTACCCTACGAGCAGTACTTC.

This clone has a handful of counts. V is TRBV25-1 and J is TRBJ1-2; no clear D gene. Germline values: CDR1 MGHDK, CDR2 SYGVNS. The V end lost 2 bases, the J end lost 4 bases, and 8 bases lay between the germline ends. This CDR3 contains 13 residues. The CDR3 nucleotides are TGTGCCAGCAGTGAAGGCCCGGGCTATGGCTACACCTTC. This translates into CASSEGPGYGYTF.

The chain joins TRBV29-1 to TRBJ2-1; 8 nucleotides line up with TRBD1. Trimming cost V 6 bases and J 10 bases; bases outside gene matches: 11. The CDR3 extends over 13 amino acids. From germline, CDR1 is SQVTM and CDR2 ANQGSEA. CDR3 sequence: CSVDPRGPGEQFF. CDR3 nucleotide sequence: TGCAGCGTGGACCCCAGGGGGCCGGGGGAGCAGTTCTTC.

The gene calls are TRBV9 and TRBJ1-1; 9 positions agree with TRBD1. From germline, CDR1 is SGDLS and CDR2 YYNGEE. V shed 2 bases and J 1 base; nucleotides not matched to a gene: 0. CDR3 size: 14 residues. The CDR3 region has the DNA TGTGCCAGCAGCGTGACAGGGGGGAACACTGAAGCTTTCTTT. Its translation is CASSVTGGNTEAFF.

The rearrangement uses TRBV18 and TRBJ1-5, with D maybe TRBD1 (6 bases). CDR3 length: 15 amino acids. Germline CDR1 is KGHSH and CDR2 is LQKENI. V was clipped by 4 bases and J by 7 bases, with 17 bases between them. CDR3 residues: CASSLSRQVDQPQHF. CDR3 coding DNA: TGTGCCAGCTCACTGTCGAGACAGGTAGACCAGCCCCAGCATTTT.

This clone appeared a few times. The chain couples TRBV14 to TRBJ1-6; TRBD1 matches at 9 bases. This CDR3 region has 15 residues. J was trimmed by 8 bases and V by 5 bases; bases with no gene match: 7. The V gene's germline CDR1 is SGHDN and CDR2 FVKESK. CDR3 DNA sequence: TGTGCCAGCAGCAGCCGGGACAGGGTGTATTCACCCCTCCACTTT. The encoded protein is CASSSRDRVYSPLHF.

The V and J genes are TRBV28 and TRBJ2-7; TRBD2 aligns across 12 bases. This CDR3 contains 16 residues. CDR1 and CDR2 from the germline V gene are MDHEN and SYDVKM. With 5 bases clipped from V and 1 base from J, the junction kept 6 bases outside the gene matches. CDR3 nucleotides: TGTGCCAGCAGTCCACTAGCGGGGGGTTGGTCCTACGAGCAGTACTTC. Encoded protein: CASSPLAGGWSYEQYF.